This is a list of T cell receptor beta chains from one sample in a study of control samples from healthy donors and cancer patients. TCRdb's table, derived via immunoSEQ multiplex PCR, lists solely in-frame clones and lacks some. The sample shows tens of thousands of clones, about four fifths of them seen only once. Sequencing was performed on PBMCs. All receptors derive from a man between 65 and 80 years old with lung cancer. Both conserved end residues are part of each CDR3. The D gene is left open where the match is weak. Rows give clone size only sometimes, using once, few, many, or a class for an expanded clone.

J	D	V	size	CDR3	DNA
TRBJ2-5	TRBD2	TRBV7-6	NA	CASSLGGLAEWYQETQYF	TGTGCCAGCAGCTTAGGAGGACTAGCGGAATGGTACCAAGAGACCCAGTACTTC
TRBJ1-6	TRBD1	TRBV5-1	few	CASSSTGGNSPLHF	TGCGCCAGCAGCAGTACAGGGGGCAATTCACCCCTCCACTTT
TRBJ2-1	NA	TRBV7-9	NA	CASSLGSQSSYNEQFF	TGTGCCAGCAGCTTAGGGAGTCAATCCTCCTACAATGAGCAGTTCTTC
TRBJ1-6	NA	TRBV18	NA	CASSPFPVQSSNSPLHF	TGTGCCAGCTCACCATTCCCAGTCCAGAGTTCTAATTCACCCCTCCACTTT
TRBJ1-2	TRBD1	TRBV29-1	NA	CSVEPPGQYYGYTF	TGCAGCGTTGAGCCGCCGGGACAGTATTATGGCTACACCTTC
TRBJ1-1	TRBD1	TRBV7-2	NA	CAFLRGQGSTEAFF	TGTGCCTTCCTAAGGGGGCAGGGATCCACTGAAGCTTTCTTT
TRBJ1-2	NA	TRBV11-2	NA	CASSKAGQGWGYTF	TGTGCCAGCAGCAAAGCGGGGCAGGGATGGGGCTACACCTTC
TRBJ2-1	NA	TRBV6-4	NA	CASSDGWDEQFF	TGTGCCAGCAGTGACGGTTGGGATGAGCAGTTCTTC
TRBJ1-5	TRBD1	TRBV19	NA	CASNWTGFDQPQHF	TGTGCCAGTAATTGGACAGGGTTCGATCAGCCCCAGCATTTT
TRBJ1-1	TRBD1	TRBV2	NA	CASMRTGGNTEAFF	TGTGCCAGCATGAGGACAGGAGGAAACACTGAAGCTTTCTTT
TRBJ2-1	NA	TRBV3-1/TRBV3-2	NA	CASSQVNGPDNEQFF	TGTGCCAGCAGCCAAGTTAACGGGCCTGACAATGAGCAGTTCTTC
TRBJ2-2	NA	TRBV10-1	NA	CASSEWTSNTGELFF	TGCGCCAGCAGTGAGTGGACATCGAACACCGGGGAGCTGTTTTTT
TRBJ2-1	TRBD2	TRBV10-1	NA	CASSERLAGSNEQFF	TGCGCCAGCAGTGAAAGACTAGCGGGGAGCAATGAGCAGTTCTTC
TRBJ1-2	TRBD1	TRBV14	NA	CASSRQGGNYGYTF	TGTGCCAGCTCCAGACAGGGGGGTAACTATGGCTACACCTTC
TRBJ1-1	NA	TRBV10-2	NA	CASSAGFRRTEAFF	TGCGCCAGCAGCGCGGGCTTTCGGCGGACTGAAGCTTTCTTT
TRBJ2-3	NA	TRBV5-1	NA	CASSIEDTQYF	TGCGCCAGCAGCATTGAAGATACGCAGTATTTT
TRBJ2-1	NA	TRBV6-4	NA	CASGTGGLGEQFF	TGTGCCAGTGGAACTGGGGGTTTGGGGGAGCAGTTCTTC
TRBJ1-6	NA	TRBV3-1/TRBV3-2	once	CASSQAVQGGNSPLHF	TGTGCCAGCAGCCAAGCGGTGCAGGGAGGAAATTCACCCCTCCACTTT
TRBJ2-1	NA	TRBV10-2	NA	CASSESGFVSYNEQFF	TGCGCCAGCAGTGAGTCGGGCTTCGTCTCCTACAATGAGCAGTTCTTC
TRBJ2-4	NA	TRBV10-1	NA	CASSESGTNIQYF	TGCGCCAGCAGTGAGTCGGGGACAAACATTCAGTACTTC
TRBJ1-4	NA	TRBV6-1	NA	CASSEFEKLFF	TGTGCCAGCAGTGAATTTGAAAAACTGTTTTTT
TRBJ2-2	NA	TRBV19	NA	CASSLPGGRGIGELFF	TGTGCCAGTAGCCTTCCCGGGGGTCGTGGCATCGGGGAGCTGTTTTTT
TRBJ1-2	NA	TRBV6-6	NA	CASRRETDGYTF	TGTGCCAGCAGGAGGGAGACCGATGGCTACACCTTC
TRBJ2-7	TRBD2	TRBV7-3	NA	CASSLSGGASYEQYF	TGTGCCAGCAGCCTTAGCGGGGGGGCCTCCTACGAGCAGTACTTC
TRBJ1-2	NA	TRBV19	NA	CASSASGTGYGYTF	TGTGCCAGTAGTGCCTCCGGGACGGGCTATGGCTACACCTTC
TRBJ1-1	TRBD1	TRBV12-5	NA	CASGLVQGQWPGGPMNTEAFF	TGTGCTAGTGGTTTGGTACAGGGCCAATGGCCAGGGGGCCCCATGAACACTGAAGCTTTCTTT
TRBJ1-2	NA	TRBV4-1	NA	CASSQDQGFEYGYTF	TGCGCCAGCAGCCAAGATCAAGGGTTCGAGTATGGCTACACCTTC
TRBJ2-7	NA	TRBV19	NA	CASSTYTQGNEQYF	TGTGCCAGTAGTACCTATACACAGGGAAACGAGCAGTACTTC
TRBJ1-2	NA	TRBV10-2	few	CASSERGRSMDGYTF	TGCGCCAGCAGTGAACGGGGGCGTAGTATGGATGGCTACACCTTC
TRBJ2-3	TRBD2	TRBV7-2	NA	CASSLAQLAGASTDTQYF	TGTGCCAGCAGCTTAGCGCAACTAGCGGGGGCCTCCACAGATACGCAGTATTTT
TRBJ2-2	TRBD2	TRBV7-6	NA	CASSKRGVGGGVNTGELFF	TGTGCCAGCAGCAAACGAGGGGTTGGCGGGGGAGTGAACACCGGGGAGCTGTTTTTT
TRBJ2-5	NA	TRBV24-1	NA	CATSDFGVRGTQYF	TGTGCCACCAGTGATTTTGGAGTCCGGGGGACCCAGTACTTC
TRBJ1-4	TRBD1	TRBV30	NA	CAWSDDRDRDVF	TGTGCCTGGAGTGATGACCGGGACAGGGATGTTTTT
TRBJ1-1	NA	TRBV6-2/TRBV6-3	NA	CASSYWQLNTEAFF	TGTGCCAGCAGTTATTGGCAGCTGAACACTGAAGCTTTCTTT
TRBJ2-1	TRBD2	TRBV4-3	NA	CASSQASGGLRSYNEQFF	TGCGCCAGCAGCCAGGCTAGCGGGGGGCTTCGCTCCTACAATGAGCAGTTCTTC
TRBJ1-2	NA	TRBV3-1/TRBV3-2	few	CASSQGWGGDGYTF	TGTGCCAGCAGCCAAGGCTGGGGAGGGGATGGCTACACCTTC
TRBJ1-5	NA	TRBV5-8	NA	CASSLVLGAGQPQHF	TGTGCCAGCAGCTTGGTATTAGGGGCGGGTCAGCCCCAGCATTTT
TRBJ1-5	TRBD1	TRBV7-9	NA	CASSLGGRGQKGSNQPQHF	TGTGCCAGCAGCTTAGGCGGCAGGGGGCAAAAAGGTAGCAATCAGCCCCAGCATTTT
TRBJ2-3	TRBD2	TRBV9	NA	CASSAGGRGTDTQYF	TGTGCCAGCAGCGCGGGGGGGAGGGGCACAGATACGCAGTATTTT
TRBJ2-3	TRBD2	TRBV5-1	NA	CASSLGAGVLTDTQYF	TGCGCCAGCAGCTTGGGAGCGGGGGTACTCACAGATACGCAGTATTTT
TRBJ2-5	TRBD2	TRBV6-1	once	CASSEGLAGLQETQYF	TGTGCCAGCAGTGAAGGACTAGCGGGGCTCCAAGAGACCCAGTACTTC
TRBJ2-1	NA	TRBV5-1	NA	CASSLELAQHNEQFF	TGCGCCAGCAGCTTGGAGTTAGCGCAACACAATGAGCAGTTCTTC
TRBJ2-1	NA	TRBV18	NA	CASSRERDTLEEQFF	TGTGCCAGCTCACGGGAGCGGGACACCCTAGAGGAGCAGTTCTTC
TRBJ1-1	TRBD1	TRBV30	NA	CAWSSRQGTFTEAFF	TGTGCCTGGAGTTCCAGACAGGGAACTTTCACTGAAGCTTTCTTT
TRBJ2-3	TRBD2	TRBV5-1	once	CASSLVAGVPSSTDTQYF	TGCGCCAGCAGCTTGGTAGCGGGGGTACCCTCTAGCACAGATACGCAGTATTTT
TRBJ1-2	NA	TRBV28	once	CASSSPEQTF	TGTGCCAGCAGTTCGCCCGAACAAACCTTC
TRBJ2-2	NA	TRBV5-1	few	CASSLGGFKAGELFF	TGCGCCAGCAGCTTGGGTGGATTTAAGGCCGGGGAGCTGTTTTTT
TRBJ2-7	NA	TRBV11-2	few	CASSLGDSYEQYF	TGTGCCAGCAGCTTAGGTGACAGTTACGAGCAGTACTTC
TRBJ1-2	NA	TRBV10-2	few	CASNPGGSTYGYTF	TGCGCCAGCAACCCGGGTGGCTCCACCTATGGCTACACCTTC
TRBJ2-7	NA	TRBV7-9	NA	CASSLDRGGNEQYF	TGTGCCAGCAGCTTAGACAGGGGGGGTAACGAGCAGTACTTC
TRBJ1-1	TRBD1	TRBV5-4	NA	CASSQGGGTEAFF	TGTGCCAGCAGCCAAGGGGGCGGCACTGAAGCTTTCTTT
TRBJ2-3	TRBD2	TRBV10-2	NA	CASSDRSAGLADTQYF	TGCGCCAGCAGTGATAGATCAGCGGGGTTGGCAGATACGCAGTATTTT
TRBJ2-7	NA	TRBV5-8	once	CASSHQDGREQYF	TGTGCCAGCAGCCACCAGGACGGCCGTGAGCAGTACTTC